This T cell receptor (beta chain) was found in a study of glioma-infiltrating T cells. This clonotype has just one count. Given a much more abundant clone one base away, this may be a read error. The iRepertoire nested amplicon-rescue multiplex PCR amplified TCR alpha and beta CDR3s from RNA. TCRdb re-derived calls from the multiplex PCR reads in MiXCR, one entry per CDR3 protein. The repertoire holds around 180,000 distinct CDR3 sequences, over 40% seen once, with under 6.5% in the top ten. Germline loops: CDR1 DFQATT, CDR2 SNEGSKA (reference sequence). The CDR3 consists of 18 residues. The clonotype was recovered from a human donor with low-grade glioma or glioblastoma, undergoing nonglioma brain surgery, or in good health (not recorded which). The sample comprised glioma tissue, nonneoplastic brain tissue, or PBMCs (not recorded which). The chain carries TRBV20-1 and TRBJ2-1; a possible D gene is TRBD2 (6 bases). The CDR3 loop is CSAAASRTTSGPYSEQFF. The CDR3 nucleotides read TGCAGTGCTGCCGCCTCTAGGACTACCAGTGGCCCCTACAGTGAGCAGTTCTTC.